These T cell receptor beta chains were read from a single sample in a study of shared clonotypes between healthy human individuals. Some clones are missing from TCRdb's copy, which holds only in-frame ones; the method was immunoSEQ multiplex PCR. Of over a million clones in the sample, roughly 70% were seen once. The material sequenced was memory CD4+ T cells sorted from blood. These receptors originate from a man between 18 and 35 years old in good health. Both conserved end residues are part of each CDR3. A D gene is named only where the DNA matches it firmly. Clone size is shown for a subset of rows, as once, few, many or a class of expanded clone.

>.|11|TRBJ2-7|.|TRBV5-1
CASRAAYEQYF
TGCGCCAGCAGGGCGGCCTACGAGCAGTACTTC
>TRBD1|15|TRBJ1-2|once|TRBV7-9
CASSSTAGTANGYTF
TGTGCCAGCAGCTCCACCGCCGGGACAGCAAATGGCTACACCTTC
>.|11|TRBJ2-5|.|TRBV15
CATSSSTAQYF
TGTGCCACCAGCAGTAGCACGGCCCAGTACTTC
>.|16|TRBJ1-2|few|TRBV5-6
CASSLDRRNPYYGYTF
TGTGCCAGCAGCTTGGACAGGCGAAACCCATACTATGGCTACACCTTC
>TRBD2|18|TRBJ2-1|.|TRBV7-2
CASSQTSGRTSSYNEQFF
TGTGCCAGCAGCCAAACTAGCGGGAGGACCAGCTCCTACAATGAGCAGTTCTTC
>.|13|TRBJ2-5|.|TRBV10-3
CAITTSGEETQYF
TGTGCCATCACGACAAGCGGCGAAGAGACCCAGTACTTC
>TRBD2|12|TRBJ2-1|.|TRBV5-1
CASSATSVEQFF
TGCGCCAGCAGCGCAACTAGCGTTGAGCAGTTCTTC
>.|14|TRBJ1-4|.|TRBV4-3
CASSQTLWSEKLFF
TGCGCCAGCAGCCAGACCCTCTGGAGCGAAAAACTGTTTTTT
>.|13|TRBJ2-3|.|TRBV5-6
CASSLIGADTQYF
TGTGCCAGCAGCTTGATTGGGGCAGATACGCAGTATTTT
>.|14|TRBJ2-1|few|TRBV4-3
CASSRDQRSNEQFF
TGCGCCAGCAGCCGGGATCAAAGGTCCAATGAGCAGTTCTTC
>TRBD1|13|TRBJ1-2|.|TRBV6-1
CATLDRGPGGYTF
TGTGCCACCTTGGACAGGGGGCCCGGTGGCTACACCTTC
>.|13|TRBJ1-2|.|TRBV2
CASSAGGIYGYTF
TGTGCCAGCAGTGCAGGCGGAATCTATGGCTACACCTTC
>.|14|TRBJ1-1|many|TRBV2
CASSDQAGGTEAFF
TGTGCCAGCAGTGACCAGGCGGGCGGCACTGAAGCTTTCTTT
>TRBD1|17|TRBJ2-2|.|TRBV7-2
CASSLDTGAPNTGELFF
TGTGCCAGCAGCTTAGATACAGGGGCCCCGAACACCGGGGAGCTGTTTTTT
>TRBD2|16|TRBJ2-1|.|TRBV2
CASSEFGASGDYEQFF
TGTGCCAGCAGTGAATTTGGGGCTAGCGGGGATTATGAGCAGTTCTTC
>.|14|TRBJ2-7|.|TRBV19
CASSIGTLSYEQYF
TGTGCCAGTAGTATAGGGACCTTATCCTACGAGCAGTACTTC
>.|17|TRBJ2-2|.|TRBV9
CASSGRLGPGFTGELFF
TGTGCCAGCAGCGGGAGACTAGGCCCCGGGTTCACCGGGGAGCTGTTTTTT
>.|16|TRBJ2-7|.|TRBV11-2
CASSLGSGESSYEQYF
TGTGCCAGCAGCTTAGGTTCAGGGGAAAGCTCCTACGAGCAGTACTTC
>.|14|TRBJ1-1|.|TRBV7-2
CASSPPGVRTEAFF
TGTGCCAGCAGCCCGCCGGGGGTTCGTACTGAAGCTTTCTTT
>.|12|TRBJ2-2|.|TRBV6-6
CASSDSAGELFF
TGTGCCAGCTCCGATTCAGCCGGGGAGCTGTTTTTT
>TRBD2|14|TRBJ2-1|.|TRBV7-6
CASSSGRGMDEQFF
TGTGCCAGCAGCTCCGGGAGGGGGATGGATGAGCAGTTCTTC
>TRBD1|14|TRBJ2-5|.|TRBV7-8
CASSLNRGSETQYF
TGTGCCAGCAGCTTAAACAGGGGCTCAGAGACCCAGTACTTC
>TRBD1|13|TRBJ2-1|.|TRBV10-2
CATLLDRNNEQFF
TGCGCCACCCTGCTGGACAGGAACAATGAGCAGTTCTTC
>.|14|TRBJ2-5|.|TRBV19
CASSPRDGQETQYF
TGTGCCAGTAGCCCCCGGGACGGACAAGAGACCCAGTACTTC
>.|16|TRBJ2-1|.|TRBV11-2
CASSFSAGKGYNEQFF
TGTGCCAGCAGCTTTTCTGCGGGGAAAGGTTACAATGAGCAGTTCTTC
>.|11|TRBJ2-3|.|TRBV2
CASRTGDTQYF
TGTGCCAGCAGAACAGGGGATACGCAGTATTTT
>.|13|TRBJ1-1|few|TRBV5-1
CASSLGGDTEAFF
TGCGCCAGCAGCTTGGGAGGGGACACTGAAGCTTTCTTT
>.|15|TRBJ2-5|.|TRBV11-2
CASSPGQTFQETQYF
TGTGCCAGCAGCCCCGGACAGACATTTCAAGAGACCCAGTACTTC
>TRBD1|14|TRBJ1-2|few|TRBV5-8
CASSAGTGDRGYTF
TGTGCCAGCAGCGCCGGGACAGGCGATCGTGGCTACACCTTC
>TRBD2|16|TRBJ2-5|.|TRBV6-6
CASTLTSGSFRETQYF
TGTGCCAGCACCCTGACTAGCGGGTCCTTCCGGGAGACCCAGTACTTC
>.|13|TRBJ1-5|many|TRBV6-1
CASSHSENQPQHF
TGTGCCAGCAGTCACAGCGAAAATCAGCCCCAGCATTTT